One sample yielded the 18 T cell receptor beta chains listed below, sequenced in a study of T cell responses to AZD1222 COVID-19 vaccine. The assay was immunoSEQ multiplex PCR, and TCRdb's table has in-frame clones only and misses some. The sample has 90,000 to 120,000 clones, 86% seen once. The sample in question was peripheral blood, obtained 28 days after the second dose of the MenACWY control vaccine. These receptors came from an adult who received the MenACWY meningococcal vaccine as a control.

The chain has TRBV6-2 or TRBV6-3 and TRBJ2-2, with a tentative D call TRBD1 (6 bases). The CDR3 consists of 15 residues. V lost 0 bases to trimming and J lost 5 bases, with 10 bases between them. Germline V gene data show CDR1 as MNHEY and CDR2 as SVGEGT. Here the CDR3 DNA reads TGTGCCAGCAGTTACTCAACAGGGTCGACCGGGGAGCTGTTTTTT. Protein: CASSYSTGSTGELFF.

This clone was seen a single time. The chain links TRBV7-8 to TRBJ2-7; no clear D gene. The CDR3 is made up of 15 amino acids. Between the trimmed V and J ends, which lost 2 bases and 3 bases, there was a span of 14 bases. The germline V gene has CDR1 SGHVS and CDR2 FQNEAQ. CDR3 sequence: CASSLFSDASYEQYF. CDR3 in DNA: TGTGCCAGCAGCTTATTCAGCGATGCAAGCTACGAGCAGTACTTC.

The rearrangement joins TRBV6-5 to TRBJ1-2; possibly TRBD1 for D (5 bases). This CDR3 spans 14 amino acids. The V and J ends lost 9 bases and 8 bases respectively, with 22 bases between them. CDR1 and CDR2 from the germline V gene are MNHEY and SVGAGI. The CDR3: CASTTGSRLGGYTF. Written as DNA, the CDR3 is TGTGCCAGTACTACAGGATCCCGGTTGGGGGGCTACACCTTC.

This clone appeared a few times. V and J are TRBV4-1 and TRBJ2-3; 9 bases line up with TRBD2. This CDR3 contains 13 residues. Trimming took 10 bases from V and 0 from J; bases not matched to a gene: 2. CDR1 MGHRA and CDR2 YSYEKL come from the germline V gene. As DNA, the CDR3 is TGCGCCACCGCGGGGGGGAGCACAGATACGCAGTATTTT. Protein: CATAGGSTDTQYF.

As for this clone: Other DNA sequences in this specimen translate into the identical CDR3. J is TRBJ2-5 and V is TRBV5-1; 12 bases are a match to TRBD2. CDR1 is SGHRS and CDR2 is YFSETQ in the germline V gene. V lost 2 bases, J lost 2 bases, and 4 bases stayed unmatched. CDR3 size: 16 residues. For the CDR3, the DNA is TGCGCCAGCAGCTTCAGACTAGCGGGGGCACAAGAGACCCAGTACTTC. Its translation is CASSFRLAGAQETQYF.

This clone was counted a single time. The rearrangement joins TRBV18 to TRBJ1-1, with 9 bases fitting TRBD1. Trimming at V came to 6 bases and at J to 1 base, leaving 6 bases not matched to a gene. The germline gives CDR1 KGHSH, CDR2 LQKENI. The CDR3 runs 15 residues. DNA of the CDR3: TGTGCCAGCTCCCCGGCGACAGGGGGGAACACTGAAGCTTTCTTT. Its protein is CASSPATGGNTEAFF.

The sample holds a few counts of this clone. The chain is built from TRBV5-5 and TRBJ1-2; weak D call: TRBD1 (6 bases). V lost 3 bases and J 4 bases, leaving 13 bases between the germline ends. The germline V gene encodes CDR1 SGHKS and CDR2 YYEKEE (reference sequence). The CDR3 is made up of 14 amino acids. CDR3 loop: CASSSGDLGYGYTF. The CDR3 DNA is TGTGCCAGCAGCTCAGGGGATTTGGGCTATGGCTACACCTTC.

The CDR3 loop reads CATSRGTQETQYF. Here the CDR3 DNA reads TGTGCCACCAGCAGAGGGACTCAAGAGACCCAGTACTTC. V and J are TRBV15 and TRBJ2-5; tentative D call: TRBD2 (5 bases). V was clipped by 1 base and J by 2 bases, with 5 bases between them. CDR1 LNHNV and CDR2 YYDKDF come from the germline V gene (reference sequence). The CDR3 sequence is 13 residues long.

The V gene is TRBV12-3 or TRBV12-4, the J gene TRBJ1-5; D call uncertain. Trimming stripped 3 bases from V and 4 bases from J, with 4 bases between. The CDR3 length is 12 residues. The CDR3: CASSFLNQPQHF. Here the CDR3 DNA reads TGTGCCAGCAGTTTTCTTAATCAGCCCCAGCATTTT.

This chain uses TRBV15 with TRBJ2-7; D is possibly TRBD2 (6 bases). The germline V gene has CDR1 LNHNV and CDR2 YYDKDF (reference sequence). Trimming removed 3 bases at V and 3 bases at J, with 18 bases between. The CDR3 is made up of 16 amino acids. The CDR3 protein is CATSRAQGGKFYEQYF. DNA of the CDR3: TGTGCCACCAGCAGGGCCCAAGGAGGGAAATTCTACGAGCAGTACTTC.

This clone was seen only once. Sequence at one end of the junction differs from germline and may be a read error. This chain joins TRBV5-4 and TRBJ1-4; the match to TRBD1 covers 7 bases. The germline V gene encodes CDR1 SGHNT and CDR2 YYREEE (reference sequence). The CDR3 runs to 16 residues. The chain's CDR3 is CASSLAGGQSKEKLFF. CDR3 DNA: TGTGCCAGCAGCTTGGCCGGGGGACAGTCTAAGGAAAAACTGTTTTTT.

The chain joins TRBV11-3 to TRBJ2-5; no definite D call. Trimming pared 2 bases from V and 5 bases from J, leaving 12 bases between. The germline V gene has CDR1 SGHNT and CDR2 YENEEA. The CDR3 totals 14 residues. The CDR3 here is CASSLTRITETQYF. The CDR3, as DNA: TGTGCCAGCAGCTTAACACGTATTACGGAGACCCAGTACTTC.

The chain carries TRBV6-5 and TRBJ1-1; 7 bases line up with TRBD1. CDR3 length: 14 amino acids. V was pared by 8 bases and J by 3 bases, with 9 bases of the junction left unmatched. The V gene's germline CDR1 is MNHEY and CDR2 SVGAGI. Written as DNA, the CDR3 is TGTGCCAGCGCACAAGGGGGCGCGGACACTGAAGCTTTCTTT. Translating gives CASAQGGADTEAFF.

The gene calls are TRBV18 and TRBJ1-6; TRBD1 might be the D (5 bases). Germline CDR1 and CDR2: KGHSH and LQKENI. The CDR3 extends over 15 amino acids. Trimming removed 6 bases from V and 5 bases from J, with 14 bases in between. In nucleotides, the CDR3 is TGTGCCAGCTCGCCCCCGGGACCCAATAATTCACCCCTCCACTTT. Translation gives CASSPPGPNNSPLHF.

The chain links TRBV7-2 to TRBJ1-4; D gene uncertain. Per the germline V gene, CDR1 is SGHTA and CDR2 is FQGNSA. V was pared by 3 bases and J by 6 bases, with 8 bases between. The length of the CDR3 is 13 residues. The CDR3 nucleotides read TGTGCCAGCAGCTTCGGGTCTGATGAAAAACTGTTTTTT. Residues: CASSFGSDEKLFF.

V usage is TRBV28 and J usage is TRBJ1-2, with D uncertain. CDR3 size: 12 residues. V lost 3 bases and J lost 5, with 7 bases in between. Germline CDR1 is MDHEN and CDR2 is SYDVKM. Here the CDR3 DNA reads TGTGCCAGCAGTTTCCTCCCTTATGGCTACACCTTC. This sequence encodes CASSFLPYGYTF.

The rearrangement uses TRBV7-9 and TRBJ2-6; no clear D. The CDR3 totals 18 residues. The germline V gene encodes CDR1 SEHNR and CDR2 FQNEAQ (reference sequence). Trimming removed 1 base at V and 3 bases at J, with 16 bases between. CDR3 sequence: CASSLGPLLMGGANVLTF. In DNA form, the CDR3 reads TGTGCCAGCAGCTTAGGCCCATTATTAATGGGTGGGGCCAACGTCCTGACTTTC.

This chain uses TRBV4-1 with TRBJ2-2, with D maybe TRBD1 (5 bases). This CDR3 has 17 residues. Looked up from germline, CDR1 is MGHRA and CDR2 is YSYEKL. Trimming shortened V by 3 bases and J by 6 bases, and 20 bases separated the two germline ends. The chain's CDR3 is CASSQTPGHNRAGELFF. CDR3 nucleotide sequence: TGCGCCAGCAGCCAGACCCCCGGACACAATCGCGCCGGGGAGCTGTTTTTT.